A single sample gave rise to the 19 T cell receptor beta chains below, sequenced in a study of graft-versus-host responses after intestinal transplantation. Clones were sequenced by immunoSEQ multiplex PCR, and TCRdb holds only the in-frame ones, with some missing. Found here are about 150,000 clones, around 90% of them singletons; the top ten hold approximately 0.2%. Their recognized antigens are unknown. The source material was unstimulated CD4+ T cells sorted from spleen or lymph node cells, sampled before intestinal transplant. Receptors originate from a human donor who received an intestinal transplant.

The V call is TRBV20-1, the J call TRBJ2-5; a possible D gene is TRBD2 (6 bases). The better agreement between TRBJ2-7 and the DNA end casts doubt on the J call. CDR3 length: 10 residues. The germline CDR1 and CDR2 sequences are DFQATT and SNEGSKA (reference sequence). The CDR3 DNA sequence: TGCAGTGCTAGGGGGGGCGAGCAGTACTTC. Protein sequence: CSARGGEQYF.

The chain employs TRBV7-9 and TRBJ1-2; a weak D match, TRBD1 (5 bases). From germline, CDR1 is SEHNR and CDR2 FQNEAQ (reference sequence). The V and J ends lost 3 bases and 1 base respectively, with 9 bases between them. CDR3 length: 14 amino acids. Here the CDR3 DNA reads TGTGCCAGCAGCTTTGACAGTTTTAACTATGGCTACACCTTC. This translates into CASSFDSFNYGYTF.

This chain joins TRBV25-1 and TRBJ1-3; 8 bases align to TRBD1. Germline CDR1 reads MGHDK; CDR2 reads SYGVNS. With 8 bases clipped from V and 0 bases from J, the junction kept 9 bases outside the gene matches. CDR3 size: 16 residues. The CDR3 region has the DNA TGTGCCAGCGGGGTTGGACAGGGCGGCTCTGGAAACACCATATATTTT. Residues: CASGVGQGGSGNTIYF.

The J gene is TRBJ2-7, the V gene TRBV21-1; the D call in the table, TRBD2, was not verified against the DNA. TRBV21-1 has pseudogene status. This CDR3 has 22 amino acids. The CDR3, as DNA: TGTGCCAGCAGCAAAGCGGGGACTAGCGGGAAGACGGCAGTTCGATACACCTACGAGCAGTACTTC. Amino acid sequence: CASSKAGTSGKTAVRYTYEQYF.

This chain uses TRBV4-2 with TRBJ1-3; D possibly corresponds to TRBD1 (5 bases). The CDR3 contains 17 residues. The V gene lost 1 base and the J gene lost 0 bases, with 13 bases spanning the gap. CDR1 is LGHNA and CDR2 is YNFKEQ in the germline V gene. The CDR3 region is CASSQVGQGLSGNTIYF. CDR3 DNA sequence: TGTGCCAGCAGCCAAGTGGGGCAGGGACTCTCTGGAAACACCATATATTTT.

The chain links TRBV25-1 to TRBJ2-5; 8 nucleotides match TRBD2. CDR1 MGHDK and CDR2 SYGVNS come from the germline V gene. Unmatched junction bases numbered 1, after V lost 7 bases and J lost 0 bases. The CDR3 is 13 residues long. The CDR3 region has the DNA TGTGCCAGCATAGCGGGGAACCAAGAGACCCAGTACTTC. Its protein product is CASIAGNQETQYF.

The CDR3 is CASNSRAVSYNEQFF. The DNA of the CDR3 is TGTGCCAGTAACTCTAGGGCGGTTTCCTACAATGAGCAGTTCTTC. J is TRBJ2-1 and V is TRBV19, with D unclear. V was cut by 7 bases and J by 1 base, with 14 bases left in between. This CDR3 spans 15 amino acids. Germline V gene sequence: CDR1 LNHDA, CDR2 SQIVND (reference sequence). The variable domain in full, completed from reference TRBV19 and TRBJ2-1, reads DGGITQSPKYLFRKEGQNVTLSCEQNLNHDAMYWYRQDPGQGLRLIYYSQIVNDFQKGDIAEGYSVSREKKESFPLTVTSAQKNPTAFYLCASNSRAVSYNEQFFGPGTRLTVL.

The chain has TRBV4-2 and TRBJ2-7, with a possible D match to TRBD1 (6 bases). Trimming cost V 7 bases and J 0 bases, with 10 bases left between them. This CDR3 comprises 13 residues. The V gene's germline CDR1 is LGHNA and CDR2 YNFKEQ. The CDR3 DNA reads TGTGCCAGCACCGGACAGAGCTCCTACGAGCAGTACTTC. It translates to CASTGQSSYEQYF.

The chain carries TRBV19 and TRBJ2-1, with D possibly matching TRBD2 (5 bases). This CDR3 has 13 residues. Trimming pared 4 bases from V and 2 bases from J, leaving 6 bases between. CDR1 and CDR2 (germline): LNHDA, SQIVND (reference sequence). The CDR3 reads CASSSGPYNEQFF. CDR3 nucleotide sequence: TGTGCCAGTAGTAGCGGGCCCTACAATGAGCAGTTCTTC. The full variable domain, rest sourced from reference TRBV19 and TRBJ2-1, is DGGITQSPKYLFRKEGQNVTLSCEQNLNHDAMYWYRQDPGQGLRLIYYSQIVNDFQKGDIAEGYSVSREKKESFPLTVTSAQKNPTAFYLCASSSGPYNEQFFGPGTRLTVL.

The chain is built from TRBV9 and TRBJ1-1; maybe TRBD1 (6 bases). Germline V lookup: CDR1 SGDLS, CDR2 YYNGEE. V was shortened by 4 bases and J by 7 bases, with 20 bases between the two germline ends. This CDR3 contains 15 residues. The CDR3 DNA is TGTGCCAGCAGCTCCCAGGGAGGTCAGGGGAGTGAAGCTTTCTTT. Its translation is CASSSQGGQGSEAFF.

The V and J genes are TRBV2 and TRBJ2-6; no definite D call. V was cut by 2 bases and J by 2 bases, with 7 bases left in between. The CDR3 has 15 residues. Germline V gives CDR1 SNHLY, CDR2 FYNNEI. The CDR3 spells CASSESGAGANVLTF. The CDR3 region has the DNA TGTGCCAGCAGTGAATCCGGTGCTGGGGCCAACGTCCTGACTTTC.

The count of this clone is one. The J gene is TRBJ2-4, the V gene TRBV27; TRBD2 might be the D (5 bases). The CDR3 extends over 16 amino acids. Germline V gene lookup returns CDR1 MNHEY and CDR2 SMNVEV (reference sequence). Between the trimmed V and J ends, which lost 2 bases and 1 base, there was a span of 12 bases. In DNA form, the CDR3 reads TGTGCCAGCAGTTTAACCGGGGTAGGGGCCAAAAACATTCAGTACTTC. Its translation: CASSLTGVGAKNIQYF.

The chain links TRBV28 to TRBJ1-5, with D hard to call. The CDR3 spans 14 residues. Per the germline V gene, CDR1 is MDHEN and CDR2 is SYDVKM. V lost 3 bases, J lost 6 bases, and 12 bases lay in between. In nucleotides, the CDR3 is TGTGCCAGCAGTTTCCCTCCTAGTGGTCAGCCCCAGCATTTT. Translated: CASSFPPSGQPQHF.

J is TRBJ2-2 and V is TRBV28; D call uncertain. This CDR3 has 13 residues. Germline V gives CDR1 MDHEN, CDR2 SYDVKM. V dropped 2 bases and J dropped 7 bases, with 8 bases sitting between them. Written as DNA, the CDR3 is TGTGCCAGCAGTTTAGATCGCGGCGGGGAGCTGTTTTTT. It is translated as CASSLDRGGELFF.

The chain is built from TRBV4-1 and TRBJ2-3; D ambiguous. V was shortened by 6 bases and J by 1 base, with 11 bases between the two germline ends. This CDR3 is 14 amino acids long. Germline V gene lookup returns CDR1 MGHRA and CDR2 YSYEKL. The CDR3 protein is CASSVRRGTDTQYF. CDR3 in DNA: TGCGCCAGCAGTGTCAGGAGAGGCACAGATACGCAGTATTTT.

CDR3 nucleotide sequence: TGTGCCAGCAGCAAAGATTGCGGGGGAGTAAGGAGCACCGGGGAGCTGTTTTTT. Protein sequence: CASSKDCGGVRSTGELFF. The chain is built from TRBV21-1 and TRBJ2-2; the table calls TRBD2, which could not be checked here. TRBV21-1 is designated a pseudogene. The CDR3 has 18 residues.

V and J are TRBV19 and TRBJ2-7; 7 positions match TRBD2. CDR1 is LNHDA, CDR2 SQIVND, per germline (reference sequence). This CDR3 spans 14 amino acids. Trimming removed 2 bases from V and 5 bases from J; junction bases left unmatched: 6. The DNA of the CDR3 is TGTGCCAGTAGTATAAGGGGCAGCGGGAACGAGCAGTACTTC. It translates to CASSIRGSGNEQYF.

This clone was recorded once. The chain is built from TRBV28 and TRBJ1-1; 8 nucleotides agree with TRBD1. The length of the CDR3 is 14 residues. Trimming at V came to 5 bases and at J to 4 bases, leaving 6 bases not matched to a gene. The germline V gene encodes CDR1 MDHEN and CDR2 SYDVKM. In DNA form, the CDR3 reads TGTGCCAGCAGTATGGGACAGGAAGGCACTGAAGCTTTCTTT. Encoded protein: CASSMGQEGTEAFF.

The rearrangement uses TRBV4-1 and TRBJ1-1; D unresolved. Trimming took 4 bases from V and 0 from J, leaving 9 bases between them. Looked up from germline, CDR1 is MGHRA and CDR2 is YSYEKL. This CDR3 is 14 amino acids long. The CDR3 is CASSREPMNTEAFF. The DNA of the CDR3 is TGCGCCAGCAGCCGAGAGCCTATGAACACTGAAGCTTTCTTT.